Below, 19 T cell receptor beta chains from the same sample are listed, as sequenced in a study of cytomegalovirus exposure and HLA in healthy donors. This PCR relied on a set of 60 Vbeta primers and 13 Jbeta primers. Libraries were prepared by immunoSEQ multiplex PCR; TCRdb keeps only in-frame clonotypes and omits some of them. Here the sample spans fewer than 200,000 clones, roughly 85% being singletons. Sequencing used PBMCs. These receptors all come from a man aged 40-49 years in good health and CMV-seronegative.

This chain uses TRBV6-5 with TRBJ2-1; 13 nucleotides line up with TRBD2. Germline V gene data show CDR1 as MNHEY and CDR2 as SVGAGI. The CDR3 has 15 amino acids. J gave up 5 bases and V 5 bases, and 3 bases lay outside the gene matches. CDR3 DNA sequence: TGTGCCAGCAGTCCCGGGACTAGCGGGAACAATGAGCAGTTCTTC. It yields the protein CASSPGTSGNNEQFF.

The chain employs TRBV29-1 and TRBJ2-1; 8 bases fit TRBD2. CDR3 length: 13 residues. V dropped 4 bases and J dropped 9; count of bases not matched to a gene: 8. Germline lookup yields CDR1 SQVTM and CDR2 ANQGSEA. The CDR3 nucleotides read TGCAGCGTTGGACTAGCGAAAGTTGGTGAGCAGTTCTTC. Its translation: CSVGLAKVGEQFF.

CDR3 in DNA: TGTGCCATTGCGGGAAGAGTCAGCTCCTACAATGAGCAGTTCTTC. This translates into CAIAGRVSSYNEQFF. The J gene is TRBJ2-1, the V gene TRBV10-3; D is perhaps TRBD2 (6 bases). Trimming stripped 9 bases from V and 0 bases from J, with 15 bases between. This CDR3 region has 15 residues. Germline CDR1 ENHRY, CDR2 SYGVKD.

The DNA for the CDR3 is TGCAGCGTCTCCCTAGCCAAAAACATTCAGTACTTC. Protein product: CSVSLAKNIQYF. The V and J genes are TRBV29-1 and TRBJ2-4; the D is unclear. The CDR3 is 12 residues long. Germline lookup yields CDR1 SQVTM and CDR2 ANQGSEA. V lost 6 bases to trimming and J lost 0 bases, with 6 bases between them. The full variable domain, its missing parts supplied by reference TRBV29-1 and TRBJ2-4, is SAVISQKPSRDICQRGTSLTIQCQVDSQVTMMFWYRQQPGQSLTLIATANQGSEATYESGFVIDKFPISRPNLTFSTLTVSNMSPEDSSIYLCSVSLAKNIQYFGAGTRLSVL.

The genes are TRBV28 and TRBJ1-2, with D perhaps TRBD1 (6 bases). There are 12 residues in the CDR3. Germline assignment: CDR1 MDHEN and CDR2 SYDVKM. V gave up 5 bases and J gave up 9 bases, with 13 bases separating them. The CDR3 nucleotides read TGTGCCAGCAGTCCAGGGGTGAAAAGCTACACCTTC. Its protein product is CASSPGVKSYTF.

Notes on this clone: A junction end diverges from the germline sequence, so it may reflect a read error. This sequence joins TRBV6-4 and TRBJ2-3; D remains ambiguous. CDR1 and CDR2 from the germline V gene are MRHNA and SNTAGT. CDR3 length: 13 amino acids. CDR3 sequence: CASGELTTDTQYF. DNA of the CDR3: TGTGCCAGCGGTGAGCTGACTACAGATACGCAGTATTTT.

The chain is built from TRBV2 and TRBJ1-2, with a tentative D call TRBD1 (6 bases). Germline loops: CDR1 SNHLY, CDR2 FYNNEI. The CDR3 extends over 17 amino acids. V gave up 2 bases and J gave up 0 bases, with 16 bases separating them. In nucleotides, the CDR3 is TGTGCCAGCAGTGAAAAGGGGCAGGGGCCTACTAACTATGGCTACACCTTC. Residues: CASSEKGQGPTNYGYTF.

This clone was detected only once. The chain recombines TRBV6-1 with TRBJ2-2; TRBD2 matches 10 bases. The CDR3 runs to 14 residues. The V segment lost 8 bases and the J segment 5 bases; nucleotides outside the gene matches: 5. Looked up from germline, CDR1 is MNHNS and CDR2 is SASEGT. The CDR3 nucleotides read TGTGCCAGCGCCTCTAGCGGGAGTACCGGGGAGCTGTTTTTT. Protein sequence: CASASSGSTGELFF.

V gene TRBV6-5 combines with J gene TRBJ2-7, with TRBD1 matching over 9 bases. In germline, CDR1 is MNHEY, CDR2 SVGAGI. J lost 3 bases, V lost 2 bases, and 2 bases had no gene match. There are 14 residues in the CDR3. CDR3 bases: TGTGCCAGCAGTTACCCGGGACAGGGCTACGAGCAGTACTTC. As protein: CASSYPGQGYEQYF.

The rearrangement uses TRBV19 and TRBJ1-6; TRBD1 aligns across 7 bases. Germline CDR1 and CDR2: LNHDA and SQIVND (reference sequence). V was pared by 7 bases and J by 2 bases, with 2 bases of the junction left unmatched. CDR3 length: 14 residues. CDR3 in amino acids: CASTGQAYNSPLHF. The CDR3 DNA reads TGTGCCAGTACTGGACAGGCCTATAATTCACCCCTCCACTTT. Full variable domain (missing parts from reference TRBV19 and TRBJ1-6): DGGITQSPKYLFRKEGQNVTLSCEQNLNHDAMYWYRQDPGQGLRLIYYSQIVNDFQKGDIAEGYSVSREKKESFPLTVTSAQKNPTAFYLCASTGQAYNSPLHFGNGTRLTVT.

The sample holds one count of this clone. The chain joins TRBV5-4 to TRBJ2-1, with TRBD2 matching 11 bases. Trimming removed 0 bases from V and 5 bases from J; junction bases left unmatched: 7. The CDR3 sequence is 17 residues long. Germline CDR1 SGHNT, CDR2 YYREEE (reference sequence). The CDR3 sequence is CASSLAQTSGNHNEQFF. As DNA, the CDR3 is TGTGCCAGCAGCTTGGCCCAGACTAGCGGGAACCACAATGAGCAGTTCTTC. The whole variable domain, filled in from reference TRBV5-4 and TRBJ2-1, reads ETGVTQSPTHLIKTRGQQVTLRCSSQSGHNTVSWYQQALGQGPQFIFQYYREEENGRGNFPPRFSGLQFPNYSSELNVNALELDDSALYLCASSLAQTSGNHNEQFFGPGTRLTVL.

The gene calls are TRBV7-2 and TRBJ2-5; 7 bases align to TRBD1. From germline, CDR1 is SGHTA and CDR2 FQGNSA. With V trimmed by 6 bases and J by 5 bases, 6 bases remained unmatched. The CDR3 has 13 amino acids. The CDR3 sequence is CASRSTGFETQYF. In nucleotides, the CDR3 is TGTGCCAGCAGATCGACAGGGTTCGAGACCCAGTACTTC.

V and J are TRBV7-6 and TRBJ2-5, with TRBD2 as a possible D gene (6 bases). V gave up 5 bases and J gave up 4 bases, with 17 bases separating them. Germline assignment: CDR1 SGHVS and CDR2 FNYEAQ. The CDR3 contains 15 residues. The CDR3 DNA reads TGTGCCAGCAGCCATCCCATACGGGGAGGAGAGACCCAGTACTTC. Its translation: CASSHPIRGGETQYF.

This chain joins TRBV27 and TRBJ2-3; D is possibly TRBD2 (6 bases). V lost 7 bases and J 3 bases, leaving 11 bases between the germline ends. The CDR3 has 13 amino acids. The V gene's germline CDR1 is MNHEY and CDR2 SMNVEV (reference sequence). CDR3 loop: CASTWAGTDTQYF. CDR3 bases: TGTGCCAGCACCTGGGCGGGAACAGATACGCAGTATTTT.

The genes are TRBV4-3 and TRBJ2-7; tentatively, D is TRBD1 (6 bases). The CDR3 sequence is 15 residues long. Trimming removed 0 bases from V and 3 bases from J, with 12 bases in between. CDR1 is LGHNA and CDR2 is YSLEER in the germline V gene. CDR3: CASSQDRNRDYEQYF. For the CDR3, the DNA is TGCGCCAGCAGCCAAGATAGGAACAGGGACTACGAGCAGTACTTC.

The chain employs TRBV5-1 and TRBJ2-2; 13 nucleotides match TRBD2. CDR1 SGHRS and CDR2 YFSETQ come from the germline V gene. The CDR3 consists of 17 residues. Trimming at V came to 4 bases and at J to 7 bases, leaving 10 bases not matched to a gene. The CDR3 DNA follows: TGCGCCAGCAGCCTTAACGGACTAGCGGGAGCGGGCGGGGAGCTGTTTTTT. It is translated as CASSLNGLAGAGGELFF.

This chain uses TRBV19 with TRBJ2-7, with TRBD2 identical over 8 bases. This CDR3 comprises 13 residues. Germline assignment: CDR1 LNHDA and CDR2 SQIVND (reference sequence). V dropped 5 bases and J dropped 6; count of bases not matched to a gene: 6. DNA for the CDR3: TGTGCCAGTAGTGGGACTAGTATCTCCGAGCAGTACTTC. Translation: CASSGTSISEQYF. The full variable domain, rest sourced from reference TRBV19 and TRBJ2-7, is DGGITQSPKYLFRKEGQNVTLSCEQNLNHDAMYWYRQDPGQGLRLIYYSQIVNDFQKGDIAEGYSVSREKKESFPLTVTSAQKNPTAFYLCASSGTSISEQYFGPGTRLTVT.

CDR3 sequence reads: CASSTLARETQYF. Written as DNA, the CDR3 is TGTGCCAGCAGCACCTTAGCCCGAGAGACCCAGTACTTC. The chain uses TRBV5-4 and TRBJ2-5; unclear D gene. The length of the CDR3 is 13 residues. Trimming removed 4 bases from V and 4 bases from J, with 11 bases in between. CDR1 SGHNT and CDR2 YYREEE come from the germline V gene (reference sequence).

Here the CDR3 reads CASIMTSGRRNEQFF. The CDR3 DNA follows: TGTGCCAGCATTATGACTAGCGGGAGACGCAATGAGCAGTTCTTC. The rearrangement links TRBV6-1 to TRBJ2-1, with TRBD2 matching 12 bases. The J segment lost 6 bases and the V segment lost 7 bases, leaving 7 bases of the junction unmatched. Germline-derived CDR1 and CDR2 are MNHNS and SASEGT. This CDR3 region has 15 residues.